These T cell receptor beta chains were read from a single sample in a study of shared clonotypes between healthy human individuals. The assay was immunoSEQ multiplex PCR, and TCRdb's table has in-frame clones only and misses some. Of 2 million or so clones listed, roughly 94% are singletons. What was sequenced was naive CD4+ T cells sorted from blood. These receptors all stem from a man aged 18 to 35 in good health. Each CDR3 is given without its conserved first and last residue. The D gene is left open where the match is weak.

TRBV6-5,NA,ASSYSGGSTGNTIY
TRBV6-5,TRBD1,ASSRGQGAQETQY
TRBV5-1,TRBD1,ASSLGAGGYQPQH
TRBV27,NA,ASSPYMDRGAF
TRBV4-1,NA,ASSHPSTNYGYT
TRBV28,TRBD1,ASSFRDSNNSPLH
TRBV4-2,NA,ASSQDLRSGTQY
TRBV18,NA,ASSPQENYGYT
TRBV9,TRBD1,ASSAPTGTHYEQY
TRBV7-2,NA,ASSSFMAGELF
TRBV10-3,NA,AISDRNTEAF
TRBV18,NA,ASSGGRQETQY
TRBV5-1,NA,ASSGGPEAF
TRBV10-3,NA,AIKADTDTQY
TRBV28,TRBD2,ASSLGGSYEQY
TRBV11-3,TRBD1,ASSQDREQF
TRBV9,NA,ASSVVVTAGTHYEQY
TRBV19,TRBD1,ASTPRDRGIYEQY
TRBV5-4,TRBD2,ASSLEGLAGNYEQF
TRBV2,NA,ASSWGVSYEQY
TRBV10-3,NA,AISDGHTTSTDTQY
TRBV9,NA,ASSVGTATVYGYT
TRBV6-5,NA,ASSSSLGGEKLF
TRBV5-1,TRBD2,ASSLAPSGNNEQF
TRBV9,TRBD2,ASSVEGLSSGTQY
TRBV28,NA,ASRSPGTPNQPQH
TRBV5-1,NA,ASIPSTGSYNEQF
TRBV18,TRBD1,ASSPGQDYGYT
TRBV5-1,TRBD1,ASSAGQSMNTEAF
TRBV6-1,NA,ASRGSSNQPQH
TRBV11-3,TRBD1,ASSLGQGTYEQY
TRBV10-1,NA,ATRKDETDTQY
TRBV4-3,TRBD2,ASSQETGTSGATPPNEQF
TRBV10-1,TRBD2,ASSQTSGGRYNEQF
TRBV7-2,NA,ASSPQGGVSHQPQH
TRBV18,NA,ASSPSRVYRGYT
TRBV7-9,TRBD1,ASSLARDRQRETQY
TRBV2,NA,ASSEGDTLWPLNTEAF
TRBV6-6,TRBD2,ASRRPGTSGTDTQY
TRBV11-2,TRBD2,ASSTSSGSAREQY
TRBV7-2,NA,ASSLSYNEQF
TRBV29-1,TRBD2,SVGGLAGGWGNEQF
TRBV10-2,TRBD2,ASARSGGTDTQY
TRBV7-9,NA,ASNPGGTNEKLF
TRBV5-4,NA,ASSLPSRSGANVLT
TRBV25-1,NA,ASSAGPALETQY
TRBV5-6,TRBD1,ASSFDRGSTETQY
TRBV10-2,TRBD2,ASRLREGDYNEQF
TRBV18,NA,ASSQKPYSGEETQY
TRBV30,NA,AWSVLGRGWNTEAF
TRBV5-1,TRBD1,ASSLVGQYQETQY
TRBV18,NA,ASSHGQKSYEQY
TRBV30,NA,AWSVGQTEAF